One sample yielded the 27 T cell receptor beta chains listed below, sequenced in a study of T-cell reconstitution after alpha-beta-depleted transplantation in children listed by TCRdb under 2016. The treatment or condition label, read with the paper, signifies: allogeneic hematopoietic cell transplantation with graft depleted of TCRalphabeta T cells and CD19 B cells. The library was obtained by PCR. The sequencing machine was an Illumina HiSeq 2500. To normalize quantification of the TCRbeta repertoire, the TCR libraries were built with molecular barcoding that relied on unique molecular identifiers. The public sequencing data were trimmed at Q25 with fastp and processed into clonotypes with MiXCR by TCRdb, which kept only in-frame beta chains. Rows are unified per CDR3 protein, each entry keeping the most common DNA and genes. Present in this sample are hundreds of thousands of distinct CDR3 sequences, 13% of which were seen just once. Of the sample, 2.2% falls within the top ten clones.

Material: PBMCs, mostly from graft donor cells, obtained 360 days after TCRalphabeta/CD19-depleted stem cell transplant. These receptor sequences come from a male patient between 10 and 17 years old who had a stem cell transplant for acute myeloid leukemia, so the T cells may come from the graft donor.

This clonotype appeared many times. V and J are TRBV6-1 and TRBJ2-1; no clear D gene. This CDR3 comprises 16 residues. V lost 6 bases and J 0 bases, leaving 15 bases between the germline ends. CDR1 and CDR2 from the germline V gene are MNHNS and SASEGT. The CDR3 here is CASRRATWSSYNEQFF. The CDR3 nucleotides read TGTGCCAGCAGAAGGGCCACTTGGAGCTCCTACAATGAGCAGTTCTTC.

CDR3 residues: CASSPPQGATYEQYF. CDR3 bases: TGTGCCAGCTCACCACCACAGGGGGCCACCTACGAGCAGTACTTC. The chain combines TRBV18 with TRBJ2-7; TRBD1 aligns across 9 bases. Trimming at V came to 0 bases and at J to 2 bases, leaving 2 bases not matched to a gene. Germline loops: CDR1 KGHSH, CDR2 LQKENI. The CDR3 loop spans 15 amino acids.

The table lists this clonotype with a few counts. The V call is TRBV7-2, the J call TRBJ2-7; D ambiguous. The CDR3 is made up of 14 amino acids. Trimming took 3 bases from V and 4 from J, leaving 13 bases between them. CDR1 is SGHTA, CDR2 FQGNSA, per germline. In DNA, the CDR3 is TGTGCCAGCAGCTTTCAACGGTCTTATTACGAGCAGTACTTC. Residues: CASSFQRSYYEQYF.

Many counts were recorded for this clonotype. This chain links TRBV6-2 or TRBV6-3 with TRBJ2-1; maybe TRBD2 (6 bases). CDR3 size: 16 residues. Trimming removed 5 bases at V and 10 bases at J, with 24 bases between. Germline CDR1 is MNHEY and CDR2 is SVGEGT. The CDR3 protein is CASSPPFWGRTREQFF. The CDR3 DNA reads TGTGCCAGCAGTCCCCCTTTTTGGGGGAGGACCAGGGAGCAGTTCTTC.

Many counts were recorded for this clonotype. This chain uses TRBV4-2 with TRBJ2-7, with 7 positions matching TRBD1. Germline-derived CDR1 and CDR2 are LGHNA and YNFKEQ. This CDR3 comprises 15 residues. The V segment lost 0 bases and the J segment 5 bases; nucleotides outside the gene matches: 7. The CDR3 reads CASSQETGIRHEQYF. In DNA, the CDR3 is TGTGCCAGCAGCCAAGAGACAGGGATTCGACACGAGCAGTACTTC.

This clonotype appeared many times. V is TRBV9 and J is TRBJ2-2, with TRBD1 matching over 9 bases. Germline V gene lookup returns CDR1 SGDLS and CDR2 YYNGEE. The CDR3 consists of 17 residues. Trimming took 5 bases from V and 2 from J; bases not matched to a gene: 10. As DNA, the CDR3 is TGTGCCAGCAGAGCCACCGGGACAGGGCGAAACACCGGGGAGCTGTTTTTT. Amino acids: CASRATGTGRNTGELFF.

This clonotype was found many times. The CDR3 DNA follows: TGCAGTGCTTGGGGTTGGGACTCCAGATACAATGAGCAGTTCTTC. The encoded protein is CSAWGWDSRYNEQFF. The chain combines TRBV20-1 with TRBJ2-1; possible D gene TRBD2, 6 bases. Germline assignment: CDR1 DFQATT and CDR2 SNEGSKA (reference sequence). V was pared by 5 bases and J by 4 bases, with 18 bases between. CDR3 length: 15 residues.

This clonotype came up many times. The genes are TRBV28 and TRBJ2-2; D may be TRBD2 (5 bases). This CDR3 has 15 residues. Germline CDR1 and CDR2: MDHEN and SYDVKM. Trimming removed 6 bases at V and 6 bases at J, with 17 bases between. The CDR3 bases are TGTGCCAGCAGCAAGGGCTACCTGGGAGCCGGGGAGCTGTTTTTT. Protein sequence: CASSKGYLGAGELFF.

The chain employs TRBV30 and TRBJ1-5; D is unresolved. The CDR3 consists of 12 residues. The V gene lost 1 base and the J gene lost 7 bases, with 8 bases spanning the gap. The germline gives CDR1 GTSNPN, CDR2 SVGIG (reference sequence). The chain's CDR3 is CAWSGLTQPQHF. For the CDR3, the DNA is TGTGCCTGGAGTGGACTTACCCAGCCCCAGCATTTT. The variable domain in full, completed from reference TRBV30 and TRBJ1-5, reads SQTIHQWPATLVQPVGSPLSLECTVEGTSNPNLYWYRQAAGRGLQLLFYSVGIGQISSEVPQNLSASRPQDRQFILSSKKLLLSDSGFYLCAWSGLTQPQHFGDGTRLSIL.

The chain links TRBV5-1 to TRBJ2-3; D is ambiguous. The CDR3 extends over 15 amino acids. Germline CDR1 SGHRS, CDR2 YFSETQ. V dropped 4 bases and J dropped 6 bases, with 18 bases sitting between them. The DNA of the CDR3 is TGCGCCAGCAGCCGCCGAAGACCTGGAGAGGATACGCAGTATTTT. Its protein product is CASSRRRPGEDTQYF. Drawing the rest from reference TRBV5-1 and TRBJ2-3, the complete variable domain is KAGVTQTPRYLIKTRGQQVTLSCSPISGHRSVSWYQQTPGQGLQFLFEYFSETQRNKGNFPGRFSGRQFSNSRSEMNVSTLELGDSALYLCASSRRRPGEDTQYFGPGTRLTVL.

V usage is TRBV5-1 and J usage is TRBJ2-1; D is ambiguous. CDR1 SGHRS and CDR2 YFSETQ come from the germline V gene. Trimming removed 0 bases at V and 5 bases at J, with 6 bases between. This CDR3 comprises 13 residues. Here the CDR3 reads CASSLVADNEQFF. CDR3 coding DNA: TGCGCCAGCAGCTTGGTTGCGGACAATGAGCAGTTCTTC.

This clonotype showed up many times. Here the CDR3 reads CASSFDSYNEQFF. CDR3 DNA: TGTGCCAGCAGCTTCGACTCCTACAATGAGCAGTTCTTC. The V call is TRBV7-3, the J call TRBJ2-1; D not certain. From germline, CDR1 is SGHTA and CDR2 FQGTGA. The CDR3 is made up of 13 amino acids. Trimming removed 3 bases from V and 0 bases from J, with 3 bases in between.

This clonotype was seen at least ten times. The genes are TRBV28 and TRBJ2-3, with 10 bases identical to TRBD2. Germline V lookup: CDR1 MDHEN, CDR2 SYDVKM. With 5 bases clipped from V and 0 bases from J, the junction kept 5 bases outside the gene matches. CDR3 length: 16 residues. The CDR3 region has the DNA TGTGCCAGCAGTCCCGGACTAGCGGAAAGCACAGATACGCAGTATTTT. It specifies CASSPGLAESTDTQYF.

This clonotype has more than one count but fewer than ten. The genes are TRBV20-1 and TRBJ2-5; 8 bases line up with TRBD1. In germline, CDR1 is DFQATT, CDR2 SNEGSKA (reference sequence). The CDR3 is 13 residues long. J was trimmed by 4 bases and V by 5 bases; bases with no gene match: 6. The CDR3 nucleotides are TGCAGTGCTGGGGGACAGGACGGAGAGACCCAGTACTTC. Residues: CSAGGQDGETQYF.

The V call is TRBV6-2 or TRBV6-3, the J call TRBJ2-7; 7 bases fit TRBD1. The V segment lost 4 bases and the J segment 4 bases; nucleotides outside the gene matches: 7. The CDR3 loop spans 14 amino acids. Germline-derived CDR1 and CDR2 are MNHEY and SVGEGT. This chain's CDR3 is CASSFTGTVYEQYF. The DNA of the CDR3 is TGTGCCAGCAGTTTCACCGGGACAGTGTACGAGCAGTACTTC.

The chain is built from TRBV12-3 or TRBV12-4 and TRBJ2-3, with TRBD2 matching over 10 bases. The ends lost 6 bases at V and 3 bases at J; junction bases unmatched: 12. The length of the CDR3 is 17 residues. The CDR3 DNA sequence: TGTGCCAGCAGCCCCAGACTAGCGGGTCTTAGAACAGATACGCAGTATTTT. Its protein is CASSPRLAGLRTDTQYF.

The chain has TRBV12-3 or TRBV12-4 and TRBJ2-3; 8 bases are a match to TRBD1. The CDR3 loop spans 15 amino acids. V lost 6 bases and J lost 2; bases outside the gene matches: 7. This chain's CDR3 is CASSPWTGNTDTQYF. CDR3 sequence (DNA): TGTGCCAGCAGCCCTTGGACAGGGAACACAGATACGCAGTATTTT.

This clonotype was detected only a few times. The chain employs TRBV29-1 and TRBJ2-2, with 8 bases aligning to TRBD2. Germline V gives CDR1 SQVTM, CDR2 ANQGSEA. The CDR3 sequence is 14 residues long. V gave up 4 bases and J gave up 4 bases; unmatched junction bases: 5. The DNA for the CDR3 is TGCAGCGTTGCGAGCGGGAGCGGCACCGGGGAGCTGTTTTTT. Translated: CSVASGSGTGELFF.

The table lists this clonotype with many counts. The chain combines TRBV10-3 with TRBJ2-1; possible D gene TRBD2, 7 bases. The V and J ends lost 4 bases and 0 bases respectively, with 19 bases between them. In germline, CDR1 is ENHRY, CDR2 SYGVKD. The length of the CDR3 is 18 residues. CDR3 residues: CAISGGGDRSSSYNEQFF. The DNA for the CDR3 is TGTGCCATCAGTGGGGGGGGCGACAGGTCCTCCTCCTACAATGAGCAGTTCTTC.

The chain joins TRBV5-6 to TRBJ2-7; D not resolved. Per germline, CDR1 SGHDT and CDR2 YYEEEE. Trimming removed 4 bases at V and 5 bases at J, with 13 bases between. The CDR3 is 13 amino acids. DNA of the CDR3: TGTGCCAGCAGCCCCAAGGGTTGGGACGAGCAGTACTTC. It encodes CASSPKGWDEQYF.

Only a few counts were recorded for this clonotype. The V and J genes are TRBV29-1 and TRBJ2-4; 8 nucleotides line up with TRBD1. From germline, CDR1 is SQVTM and CDR2 ANQGSEA. This CDR3 region has 15 residues. The V segment lost 6 bases and the J segment 11 bases; nucleotides outside the gene matches: 18. The CDR3 DNA sequence: TGCAGCGTGGTTTGGGGGCAGGGGGCGGTTAACGTTCAGTACTTC. Translation: CSVVWGQGAVNVQYF.

V and J are TRBV4-3 and TRBJ2-7; 11 nucleotides agree with TRBD2. Per the germline V gene, CDR1 is LGHNA and CDR2 is YSLEER. The CDR3 covers 17 residues. V trimming: 0 bases; J trimming: 2 bases; junction bases outside the gene matches: 6. The chain's CDR3 is CASSQDHTSGSPYEQYF. The DNA of the CDR3 is TGCGCCAGCAGCCAAGACCACACTAGCGGGAGCCCCTACGAGCAGTACTTC.

This clonotype has more than one count but fewer than ten. V and J are TRBV20-1 and TRBJ2-7, with D possibly TRBD2 on 6 matching bases. The CDR3 length is 13 residues. Germline values: CDR1 DFQATT, CDR2 SNEGSKA (reference sequence). V was pared by 3 bases and J by 5 bases, with 14 bases between. The chain's CDR3 is CSARRSGGNEQYF. The CDR3 DNA reads TGCAGTGCTAGGCGTAGTGGAGGGAACGAGCAGTACTTC.

This clonotype was found a few times. The V and J genes are TRBV21-1 and TRBJ2-1; the table names TRBD2, a call not compared with the DNA. TRBV21-1 represents a pseudogene. This CDR3 spans 20 amino acids. CDR3 amino acids: CASSKGSGSPYKNSYNEQFF. The DNA of the CDR3 is TGTGCCAGCAGCAAAGGGAGCGGGAGTCCATACAAGAACTCCTACAATGAGCAGTTCTTC.

This clonotype came up many times. The chain is built from TRBV28 and TRBJ1-4, with a tentative D call TRBD1 (5 bases). CDR1 is MDHEN, CDR2 SYDVKM, per germline. The CDR3 runs 14 residues. The V gene lost 4 bases and the J gene lost 6 bases, with 12 bases spanning the gap. The CDR3 bases are TGTGCCAGCAGTTCGGGACCTGGAGATGAAAAACTGTTTTTT. Encoded protein: CASSSGPGDEKLFF. Variable domain in full (rest from reference TRBV28 and TRBJ1-4): DVKVTQSSRYLVKRTGEKVFLECVQDMDHENMFWYRQDPGLGLRLIYFSYDVKMKEKGDIPEGYSVSREKKERFSLILESASTNQTSMYLCASSSGPGDEKLFFGSGTQLSVL.

This clonotype showed up many times. The chain uses TRBV5-1 and TRBJ2-2; D assignment may be TRBD1 or TRBD2 (5 bases each). The CDR3 has 16 residues. V was trimmed by 2 bases and J by 0 bases, leaving 11 bases between them. CDR1 SGHRS and CDR2 YFSETQ come from the germline V gene. DNA for the CDR3: TGCGCCAGCAGCTTACCCGGGACCGCGAACACCGGGGAGCTGTTTTTT. This gives the protein CASSLPGTANTGELFF. The full variable domain, in which reference TRBV5-1 and TRBJ2-2 provide the parts outside the CDR3, is KAGVTQTPRYLIKTRGQQVTLSCSPISGHRSVSWYQQTPGQGLQFLFEYFSETQRNKGNFPGRFSGRQFSNSRSEMNVSTLELGDSALYLCASSLPGTANTGELFFGEGSRLTVL.

The chain couples TRBV24-1 to TRBJ2-6, with D possibly TRBD2 on 5 matching bases. Germline CDR1 and CDR2: KGHDR and SFDVKD. With 3 bases removed from V and 0 bases from J, the gap between germline ends came to 20 bases. This CDR3 is 20 amino acids long. CDR3 residues: CATSDTSSRRGHSGANVLTF. The CDR3 nucleotides read TGTGCCACCAGTGATACCTCTAGCCGCCGGGGTCACTCTGGGGCCAACGTCCTGACTTTC.